These 27 T cell receptor beta chains were sequenced from one sample in a study of molecular identifiers for immune sequencing clone quantification. MiXCR, applied by TCRdb to the PCR reads, yields one record per CDR3 protein. The sample has hundreds of thousands of distinct CDR3 sequences; about 25% are singletons. Specimen: naive CD8+ T cells from blood, with Jurkat cell RNA spiked in. As for subset: FACS-sorted CD8+CD4-CCR7+CD45RA+ naive T cells. These receptors all come from a human donor in good health. Some libraries in this study had Jurkat cell RNA spiked in.

The rearrangement joins TRBV9 to TRBJ2-3; TRBD2 agrees at 7 bases. Germline V gives CDR1 SGDLS, CDR2 YYNGEE. The CDR3 runs 16 residues. V lost 5 bases and J lost 5; bases outside the gene matches: 14. CDR3 DNA sequence: TGTGCCAGCAGTCAGAATAGCGGGCAACGGGGAGATACGCAGTATTTT. It specifies CASSQNSGQRGDTQYF.

As to this clonotype: With a much larger clone just one base away, this may be a read error. The chain combines TRBV9 with TRBJ2-3; no definite D call. CDR3 size: 15 residues. The germline V gene encodes CDR1 SGDLS and CDR2 YYNGEE. The CDR3 loop reads CASSVELTFTDTQSF. The CDR3 DNA reads TGTGCCAGCAGCGTAGAACTGACCTTCACAGATACGCAGTCTTTT.

This clonotype was seen at least ten times. The rearrangement uses TRBV27 and TRBJ2-7; D may be TRBD1 (5 bases). This CDR3 has 13 amino acids. The V end lost 6 bases, the J end lost 3 bases, and 12 bases lay between the germline ends. Germline CDR1 is MNHEY and CDR2 is SMNVEV (reference sequence). As DNA, the CDR3 is TGTGCCAGCAGCCCGACAGCTATCTACGAGCAGTACTTC. Protein sequence: CASSPTAIYEQYF.

Notes on this clonotype: At one of its ends the junction is not consistent with the germline gene, which may arise from a read error. This chain uses TRBV27 with TRBJ2-3; 7 bases are shared with TRBD1. Looked up from germline, CDR1 is MNHEY and CDR2 is SMNVEV (reference sequence). The length of the CDR3 is 14 residues. The CDR3 nucleotides read TGTGCCACCAGTTTACAGGGGCTCGCCGCTACGCAGTATTTT. The encoded protein is CATSLQGLAATQYF.

The rearrangement joins TRBV20-1 to TRBJ2-1; 11 nucleotides line up with TRBD2. The CDR3 spans 13 residues. Germline CDR1 DFQATT, CDR2 SNEGSKA (reference sequence). With 3 bases clipped from V and 7 bases from J, the junction kept 2 bases outside the gene matches. This CDR3 is CSARGLADNEQFF. As DNA, the CDR3 is TGCAGTGCTAGGGGACTAGCGGATAATGAGCAGTTCTTC.

This clonotype was seen repeatedly, ten times or more. V gene TRBV5-6 combines with J gene TRBJ1-1; the D is unclear. This CDR3 spans 12 amino acids. In germline, CDR1 is SGHDT, CDR2 YYEEEE. Trimming took off 3 bases at V and 5 bases at J, with 8 bases between the two ends. The CDR3: CASSSLGTEAFF. The CDR3 DNA reads TGTGCCAGCAGCTCCCTGGGGACTGAAGCTTTCTTT.

V is TRBV30 and J is TRBJ2-5; 9 bases align to TRBD1. Trimming cost V 2 bases and J 5 bases; bases outside gene matches: 12. The CDR3 is 16 residues long. CDR1 and CDR2 from the germline V gene are GTSNPN and SVGIG (reference sequence). Here the CDR3 reads CAWSLPKTGGKETQYF. The CDR3 DNA is TGTGCCTGGAGTCTCCCCAAGACAGGGGGTAAGGAGACCCAGTACTTC.

This chain links TRBV13 with TRBJ2-3, with D possibly being TRBD1 or TRBD2 (5 bases each). The V gene's germline CDR1 is PRHDT and CDR2 FYEKMQ (reference sequence). The CDR3 totals 17 residues. Between the trimmed V and J ends, which lost 7 bases and 3 bases, there was a span of 23 bases. The CDR3 sequence: CASTRGASLGRTDTQYF. The CDR3 region has the DNA TGTGCCAGCACCCGAGGGGCTAGCCTCGGGCGGACAGATACGCAGTATTTT.

This clonotype was recorded once. The chain combines TRBV12-5 with TRBJ2-1; 8 bases are shared with TRBD2. The CDR3 covers 16 residues. The V and J ends lost 1 base and 5 bases, in that order; junction bases with no gene match: 7. CDR1 is LGHNT, CDR2 FRNRAP, per germline. The CDR3 reads CASGLGQPAGDNEQFF. The CDR3 bases are TGTGCTAGTGGTTTGGGGCAACCAGCGGGAGACAATGAGCAGTTCTTC.

With respect to this clonotype: Being one base from a much bigger clone, this may be a read error. CDR3 sequence: CASMCVPDDTQYF. CDR3 coding DNA: TGTGCCAGCATGTGTGTTCCGGATGATACGCAGTATTTT. V and J are TRBV2 and TRBJ2-3; no clear D. The V and J ends lost 7 bases and 6 bases respectively, with 14 bases between them. The CDR3 runs to 13 residues. The V gene's germline CDR1 is SNHLY and CDR2 FYNNEI. Together with reference TRBV2 and TRBJ2-3, the CDR3 gives the full variable domain: EPEVTQTPSHQVTQMGQEVILRCVPISNHLYFYWYRQILGQKVEFLVSFYNNEISEKSEIFDDQFSVERPDGSNFTLKIRSTKLEDSAMYFCASMCVPDDTQYFGPGTRLTVL.

This clonotype has just a few counts. V gene TRBV28 combines with J gene TRBJ2-5; D may be TRBD2 (6 bases). Trimming removed 5 bases from V and 7 bases from J, with 23 bases in between. In germline, CDR1 is MDHEN, CDR2 SYDVKM. CDR3 size: 16 residues. The CDR3 region is CASSPLSRDSLWTQYF. CDR3 bases: TGTGCCAGCAGTCCCCTTTCCCGGGACTCACTGTGGACCCAGTACTTC. Together with reference TRBV28 and TRBJ2-5, the CDR3 gives the full variable domain: DVKVTQSSRYLVKRTGEKVFLECVQDMDHENMFWYRQDPGLGLRLIYFSYDVKMKEKGDIPEGYSVSREKKERFSLILESASTNQTSMYLCASSPLSRDSLWTQYFGPGTRLLVL.

This chain's CDR3 is CSLYSPSGRPTDTQYF. The CDR3 DNA reads as TGCAGTCTATATAGTCCCAGCGGGAGGCCCACTGATACGCAGTATTTT. The chain recombines TRBV20-1 with TRBJ2-3; 9 bases match TRBD2. Trimming removed 8 bases from V and 6 bases from J; junction bases left unmatched: 18. CDR3 size: 16 residues. CDR1 and CDR2 (germline): DFQATT, SNEGSKA (reference sequence).

This clonotype was recorded many times. J is TRBJ2-7 and V is TRBV4-3, with 8 bases aligning to TRBD1. V lost 3 bases and J lost 3; bases outside the gene matches: 13. CDR1 and CDR2 from the germline V gene are LGHNA and YSLEER. The CDR3 has 17 residues. CDR3 nucleotide sequence: TGCGCCAGCAGCCAGGGGCTGGGGACAGGCGTAAACTACGAGCAGTACTTC. Amino acid sequence: CASSQGLGTGVNYEQYF.

This clonotype was counted ten times or more. The V call is TRBV11-2, the J call TRBJ2-7; tentatively, D is TRBD1 or TRBD2 (5 bases each). V gave up 1 base and J gave up 4 bases, with 14 bases separating them. There are 15 residues in the CDR3. Looked up from germline, CDR1 is SGHAT and CDR2 is FQNNGV. Here the CDR3 DNA reads TGTGCCAGCAGCTTAGGAGGGGTATCGGAGTACGAGCAGTACTTC. Translating gives CASSLGGVSEYEQYF.

This chain uses TRBV4-1 with TRBJ1-2; D possibly corresponds to TRBD1 (6 bases). This CDR3 has 16 residues. Trimming removed 4 bases at V and 6 bases at J, with 21 bases between. CDR1 is MGHRA and CDR2 is YSYEKL in the germline V gene. Here the CDR3 DNA reads TGCGCCAGCAGCCCTCGACAGGTGGAGGCACCTAATGGCTACACCTTC. It encodes CASSPRQVEAPNGYTF.

This clonotype was detected only a few times. The rearrangement links TRBV11-3 to TRBJ2-1; possibly TRBD2 for D (5 bases). The CDR3 runs 13 residues. Germline CDR1 and CDR2: SGHNT and YENEEA. The V gene lost 0 bases and the J gene lost 8 bases, with 8 bases spanning the gap. The CDR3 nucleotides are TGTGCCAGCAGCTTAGAATTCGGGGATGAGCAGTTCTTC. Its protein product is CASSLEFGDEQFF.

The V gene is TRBV19, the J gene TRBJ2-1, with 9 nucleotides matching TRBD2. This CDR3 region has 16 residues. Germline CDR1 and CDR2: LNHDA and SQIVND (reference sequence). V dropped 7 bases and J dropped 1; count of bases not matched to a gene: 8. CDR3 in DNA: TGTGCCAGTACCCCCGCGGGGGGGAATTCCTACAATGAGCAGTTCTTC. Encoded protein: CASTPAGGNSYNEQFF. Filled out from reference TRBV19 and TRBJ2-1, the complete variable domain reads DGGITQSPKYLFRKEGQNVTLSCEQNLNHDAMYWYRQDPGQGLRLIYYSQIVNDFQKGDIAEGYSVSREKKESFPLTVTSAQKNPTAFYLCASTPAGGNSYNEQFFGPGTRLTVL.

At least ten counts were recorded for this clonotype. V and J are TRBV29-1 and TRBJ1-1; 7 bases line up with TRBD1. Germline V gene data show CDR1 as SQVTM and CDR2 as ANQGSEA. The trim removed 3 bases at V and 0 bases at J, leaving 4 bases unmatched. The length of the CDR3 is 14 residues. DNA for the CDR3: TGCAGCGTTGAGGGGACAGTCGTGAACACTGAAGCTTTCTTT. It translates to CSVEGTVVNTEAFF.

Only a few counts were recorded for this clonotype. A much larger clone is a single base away; this may be a read error. The chain combines TRBV4-3 with TRBJ2-1; the D is unclear. In germline, CDR1 is LGHNA, CDR2 YSLEER. V dropped 0 bases and J dropped 5 bases, with 8 bases sitting between them. This CDR3 contains 14 residues. DNA of the CDR3: TGCGCCAGCAGCCAAGATCGGGCAAACAATGAGCAGTTCTTC. Residues: CASSQDRANNEQFF.

For this clonotype: Given a much more abundant clone one base away, this may be a read error. This sequence joins TRBV7-9 and TRBJ1-4, with TRBD1 identical over 8 bases. Germline-derived CDR1 and CDR2 are SEHNR and FQNEAQ (reference sequence). This CDR3 contains 15 residues. CDR3 amino acids: CASSGTGGANEKLIF. The CDR3 DNA reads as TGTGCCAGCAGCGGCACAGGGGGAGCTAATGAAAAACTGATTTTT.

Note on this clonotype: One junction end disagrees with the germline gene, perhaps due to a read error. The CDR3 DNA sequence: TGTGCCAGCAACCAAGATCCAGGGCGACAAATGTACGAGCAGTACTTC. It translates to CASNQDPGRQMYEQYF. V usage is TRBV4-2 and J usage is TRBJ2-7; D may be TRBD1 (5 bases). Germline values: CDR1 LGHNA, CDR2 YNFKEQ. The CDR3 loop spans 16 amino acids.

CDR3 region: CSVEGPNYGYTF. CDR3 sequence (DNA): TGCAGCGTTGAAGGACCTAACTATGGCTACACCTTC. The chain uses TRBV29-1 and TRBJ1-2; D is unclear. Germline-derived CDR1 and CDR2 are SQVTM and ANQGSEA. The CDR3 has 12 amino acids. V lost 1 base, J lost 0 bases, and 3 bases lay in between.

This clonotype appeared many times. The rearrangement links TRBV6-2 or TRBV6-3 to TRBJ1-1, with D maybe TRBD1 (5 bases). The CDR3 is 13 amino acids. Per germline, CDR1 MNHEY and CDR2 SVGEGT. V shed 5 bases and J shed 7 bases, with 14 bases lying between them. In DNA, the CDR3 is TGTGCCAGCAGTGGGGACCTGGCCAATGAAGCTTTCTTT. Its protein is CASSGDLANEAFF.

In this sample, this clonotype turned up many times. J is TRBJ2-7 and V is TRBV11-2; D not resolved. Germline CDR1 reads SGHAT; CDR2 reads FQNNGV. The CDR3 has 16 amino acids. The germline V and J ends were trimmed by 0 bases and 6 bases, with 18 bases remaining between them. The DNA of the CDR3 is TGTGCCAGCAGCTTAGAAGGGAAGCTCCCCTTGCTCGAGCAGTACTTC. It yields the protein CASSLEGKLPLLEQYF.

In its sample, this clonotype was seen many times. The chain couples TRBV5-1 to TRBJ2-7; no clear D gene. Trimming pared 0 bases from V and 3 bases from J, leaving 10 bases between. Germline V gene sequence: CDR1 SGHRS, CDR2 YFSETQ. The CDR3 extends over 14 amino acids. CDR3 amino acids: CASSLVGENYEQYF. CDR3 DNA sequence: TGCGCCAGCAGCTTGGTTGGGGAAAACTACGAGCAGTACTTC.

To note about this clonotype: Just one base apart from a much larger clone, this may be a read error. This CDR3 fails to terminate in the conserved phenylalanine or tryptophan, so it likely reflects a read error. The V call is TRBV20-1, the J call TRBJ2-3; perhaps TRBD1 as D (6 bases). Trimming shortened V by 6 bases and J by 2 bases, and 24 bases separated the two germline ends. Germline V lookup: CDR1 DFQATT, CDR2 SNEGSKA (reference sequence). The CDR3 contains 17 residues. The CDR3 sequence is CSAPDPSQGLYTDTQYS. The CDR3 region has the DNA TGCAGTGCCCCAGATCCCTCACAGGGATTATACACAGATACGCAGTATTCT.

This clonotype was observed at least ten times. This rearrangement joins TRBV4-3 to TRBJ2-7; D unclear. This CDR3 region has 14 residues. Germline CDR1 reads LGHNA; CDR2 reads YSLEER. Trimming took off 1 base at V and 3 bases at J, with 10 bases between the two ends. The CDR3 nucleotides read TGCGCCAGCAGCCAAGGGGCAGGCTACTACGAGCAGTACTTC. Its protein product is CASSQGAGYYEQYF.